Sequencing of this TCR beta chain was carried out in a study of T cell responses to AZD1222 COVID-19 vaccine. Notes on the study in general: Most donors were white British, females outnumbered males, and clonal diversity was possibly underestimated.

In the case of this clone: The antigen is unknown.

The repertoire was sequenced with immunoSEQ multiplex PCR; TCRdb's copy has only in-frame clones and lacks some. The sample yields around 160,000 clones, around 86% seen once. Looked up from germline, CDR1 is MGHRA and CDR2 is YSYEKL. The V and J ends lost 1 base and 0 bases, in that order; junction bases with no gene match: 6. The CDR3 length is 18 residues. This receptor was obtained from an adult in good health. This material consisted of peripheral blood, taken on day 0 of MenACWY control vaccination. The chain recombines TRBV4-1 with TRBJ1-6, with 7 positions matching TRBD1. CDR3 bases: TGCGCCAGCAGCCAAGGTGGACAGGCCAGCTCCTATAATTCACCCCTCCACTTT. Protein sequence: CASSQGGQASSYNSPLHF.